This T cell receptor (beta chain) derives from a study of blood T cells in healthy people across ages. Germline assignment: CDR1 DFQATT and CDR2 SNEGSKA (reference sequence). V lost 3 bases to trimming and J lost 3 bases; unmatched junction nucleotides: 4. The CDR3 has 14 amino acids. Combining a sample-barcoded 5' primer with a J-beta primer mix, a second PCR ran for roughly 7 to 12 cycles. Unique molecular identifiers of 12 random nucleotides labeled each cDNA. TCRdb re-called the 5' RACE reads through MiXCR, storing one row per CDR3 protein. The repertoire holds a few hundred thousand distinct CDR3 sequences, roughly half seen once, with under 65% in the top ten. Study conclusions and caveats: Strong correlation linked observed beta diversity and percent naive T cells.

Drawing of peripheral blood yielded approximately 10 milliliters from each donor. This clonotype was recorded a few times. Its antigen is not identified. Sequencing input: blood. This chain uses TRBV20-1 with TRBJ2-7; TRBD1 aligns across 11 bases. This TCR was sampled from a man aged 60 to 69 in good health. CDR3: CSARRDRGNYEQYF. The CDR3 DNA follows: TGCAGTGCTAGGAGGGACAGGGGGAACTACGAGCAGTACTTC.